This passage covers 17 T cell receptor beta chains from one sample sequenced in a study of blood T cell repertoires in COVID-19. The method was immunoSEQ multiplex PCR; TCRdb's version includes in-frame clones alone and lacks a portion of them. The table lists 180,000 or so clones, roughly nine tenths of them singletons, with around 2% in the top ten. The sample taken for sequencing was PBMCs or T cells enriched from blood (not recorded which). The source is a woman aged 40 to 50 with acute COVID-19.

The CDR3 DNA is TGTGCCAGCAGTGAGCGGGAGGGCCCCGATGAGCAGTTCTTC. Translation gives CASSEREGPDEQFF. This chain links TRBV6-4 with TRBJ2-1; the match to TRBD2 covers 9 bases. Germline lookup yields CDR1 MRHNA and CDR2 SNTAGT. The junction had 5 bases not matched to a gene; V was cut back by 3 bases and J by 8 bases. The CDR3 has 14 amino acids.

The V call is TRBV6-2 or TRBV6-3, the J call TRBJ1-1; tentatively, D is TRBD1 (5 bases). V lost 5 bases and J lost 3, with 25 bases in between. Germline V CDR1 and CDR2: MNHEY, SVGEGT. CDR3 length equals 18 residues. CDR3 sequence reads: CASSPPGLLRMSDTEAFF. The DNA for the CDR3 is TGTGCCAGCAGTCCCCCGGGACTTCTCAGGATGAGTGACACTGAAGCTTTCTTT.

The chain links TRBV6-5 to TRBJ2-1, with 14 bases matching TRBD2. Germline CDR1 reads MNHEY; CDR2 reads SVGAGI. There are 14 residues in the CDR3. Trimming removed 4 bases from V and 13 bases from J; junction bases left unmatched: 6. CDR3 sequence reads: CASSSGTSGGPQFF. In DNA form, the CDR3 reads TGTGCCAGCAGTTCCGGGACTAGCGGGGGACCTCAGTTCTTC.

The chain couples TRBV2 to TRBJ1-2, with 7 nucleotides matching TRBD1. The CDR3 sequence is 13 residues long. Unmatched junction bases numbered 9, after V lost 6 bases and J lost 8 bases. Germline V gene lookup returns CDR1 SNHLY and CDR2 FYNNEI. The CDR3 loop is CASRGDSGEGYTF. DNA of the CDR3: TGTGCCAGCAGAGGGGACAGTGGGGAGGGCTACACCTTC.

J is TRBJ2-5 and V is TRBV28; TRBD2 aligns across 7 bases. CDR1 is MDHEN, CDR2 SYDVKM, per germline. The J segment lost 5 bases and the V segment lost 1 base, leaving 10 bases of the junction unmatched. The CDR3 has 16 residues. Here the CDR3 reads CASSLLGGSFQETQYF. The CDR3, as DNA: TGTGCCAGCAGTTTATTGGGGGGGAGTTTTCAGGAGACCCAGTACTTC.

There are a few counts of this clone. The V and J genes are TRBV5-3 and TRBJ2-7; 12 bases match TRBD2. TRBV5-3 is placed among ORFs of uncertain function. CDR3 length: 17 residues. After removal of 4 bases from V and 2 bases from J, the junction contained 10 bases not matched to a gene. The CDR3 spells CARSRTCPSGRAYEQYF. CDR3 nucleotide sequence: TGTGCCAGAAGCCGAACATGCCCTAGCGGGAGGGCCTACGAGCAGTACTTC.

V usage is TRBV5-4 and J usage is TRBJ2-1, with 7 positions matching TRBD1. Germline CDR1 is SGHNT and CDR2 is YYREEE (reference sequence). This CDR3 is 16 amino acids long. V was pared by 3 bases and J by 0 bases, with 6 bases of the junction left unmatched. CDR3 nucleotide sequence: TGTGCCAGCAGCTCCCGACAGGGAAGCTCCTACAATGAGCAGTTCTTC. Its translation is CASSSRQGSSYNEQFF.

The chain combines TRBV7-2 with TRBJ2-3, with a tentative D call TRBD2 (7 bases). V was trimmed by 5 bases and J by 1 base, leaving 16 bases between them. The CDR3 extends over 16 amino acids. Germline CDR1 reads SGHTA; CDR2 reads FQGNSA. CDR3: CASSPKRGAGTDTQYF. The CDR3 bases are TGTGCCAGCAGCCCCAAACGGGGGGCCGGCACAGATACGCAGTATTTT.

The V call is TRBV7-3, the J call TRBJ2-3; 9 bases map to TRBD2. Unmatched junction bases numbered 4, after V lost 2 bases and J lost 4 bases. There are 15 residues in the CDR3. Germline CDR1 reads SGHTA; CDR2 reads FQGTGA. The CDR3 DNA reads TGTGCCAGCAGCTTAGCGGGGGGGCCTCCAGATACGCAGTATTTT. This encodes CASSLAGGPPDTQYF.

This clone occurred a few times. The rearrangement uses TRBV27 and TRBJ2-7; TRBD2 matches at 7 bases. J was trimmed by 0 bases and V by 3 bases; bases with no gene match: 2. This CDR3 is built from 14 residues. Per germline, CDR1 MNHEY and CDR2 SMNVEV (reference sequence). CDR3 DNA: TGTGCCAGCAGTTTGGGGGGGAGCTCCTACGAGCAGTACTTC. Its translation is CASSLGGSSYEQYF.

The gene calls are TRBV6-5 and TRBJ2-3; D gene ambiguous. The CDR3 totals 14 residues. Per germline, CDR1 MNHEY and CDR2 SVGAGI. V dropped 6 bases and J dropped 7 bases, with 17 bases sitting between them. As DNA, the CDR3 is TGTGCCAGCAGATATGACAACTCCCGCCATACGCAGTATTTT. Residues: CASRYDNSRHTQYF.

This chain uses TRBV7-3 with TRBJ2-3; 11 bases line up with TRBD2. Germline assignment: CDR1 SGHTA and CDR2 FQGTGA. This CDR3 contains 19 residues. V was pared by 5 bases and J by 4 bases, with 17 bases of the junction left unmatched. The DNA of the CDR3 is TGTGCCAGCAGCGCGGAAGGACTAGCGGGCCCTGTGGGCGCAGATACGCAGTATTTT. This translates into CASSAEGLAGPVGADTQYF.

The rearrangement uses TRBV11-2 and TRBJ2-3; 14 nucleotides match TRBD2. The CDR3 is 16 amino acids. V trimming: 5 bases; J trimming: 3 bases; junction bases outside the gene matches: 4. CDR1 SGHAT and CDR2 FQNNGV come from the germline V gene. The CDR3 protein is CASSLGLAGATDTQYF. The CDR3 nucleotides are TGTGCCAGCAGCCTGGGACTAGCGGGGGCGACAGATACGCAGTATTTT.

V gene TRBV19 combines with J gene TRBJ2-2; 7 bases are shared with TRBD2. The CDR3 is made up of 17 amino acids. Unmatched junction bases numbered 12, after V lost 6 bases and J lost 2 bases. Germline CDR1 and CDR2: LNHDA and SQIVND (reference sequence). The CDR3 protein is CASSGWREPSNTGELFF. For the CDR3, the DNA is TGTGCCAGTAGCGGGTGGCGGGAGCCATCAAACACCGGGGAGCTGTTTTTT.

The gene calls are TRBV3-1 (or the pseudogene TRBV3-2) and TRBJ2-2; 7 bases are a match to TRBD1. The V and J ends lost 1 base and 2 bases, in that order; junction bases with no gene match: 4. Germline V gene lookup returns CDR1 LGHDT and CDR2 YNNKEL (reference sequence). This CDR3 is built from 16 residues. CDR3 nucleotide sequence: TGTGCCAGCAGCCAAGCTACAGGGGTAAACACCGGGGAGCTGTTTTTT. This gives the protein CASSQATGVNTGELFF.

The genes are TRBV3-1 (or the pseudogene TRBV3-2) and TRBJ1-6, with a weak D call TRBD1 (5 bases). The V gene's germline CDR1 is LGHDT and CDR2 YNNKEL (reference sequence). The V and J ends lost 6 bases and 9 bases respectively, with 18 bases between them. The CDR3 totals 15 residues. The CDR3 loop is CASREGLLGGSPLHF. For the CDR3, the DNA is TGTGCCAGCAGGGAGGGACTCCTGGGGGGTTCACCCCTCCACTTT.

The chain couples TRBV28 to TRBJ1-5, with TRBD1 matching 10 bases. The CDR3 runs 16 residues. The junction had 10 bases not matched to a gene; V was cut back by 7 bases and J by 4 bases. Germline CDR1 and CDR2: MDHEN and SYDVKM. The CDR3 DNA reads TGTGCCAGCACCACACGGGACAGGGGTCATAATCAGCCCCAGCATTTT. Amino acid sequence: CASTTRDRGHNQPQHF.